This T cell receptor beta chain was captured in a study of blood T cell repertoires in COVID-19. Sequencing was performed with immunoSEQ multiplex PCR; in TCRdb, only in-frame clones are kept and a portion is missing. This table has about 280,000 clones, 80% to 90% appearing once. Sequenced sample: peripheral blood. This sequence originates from a woman aged 65 to 85 with acute or convalescent COVID-19.

The CDR3 sequence is CASSIDRNDNRAGYTF. CDR3 in DNA: TGTGCCAGTAGTATAGATCGGAATGACAACAGGGCTGGCTACACCTTC. The gene calls are TRBV19 and TRBJ1-2; D is perhaps TRBD1 (6 bases). The CDR3 consists of 16 residues. CDR1 and CDR2 from the germline V gene are LNHDA and SQIVND (reference sequence). V gave up 0 bases and J gave up 7 bases, with 18 bases separating them.